This passage covers 9 T cell receptor beta chains from one sample sequenced in a study of patients and donors after allogeneic stem cell transplantation. TCRdb re-called the RT-PCR reads through MiXCR, storing one row per CDR3 protein. The sample carries about 96,000 distinct CDR3 sequences, around 46% recorded once. Sequenced: blood, either unsorted or a sorted T cell fraction (not recorded which). These TCRs come from a human donor who was either an allogeneic HSCT recipient or a stem cell or donor lymphocyte infusion donor (not recorded which). It is not recorded whose cells these are; they may come from a transplant donor.

The chain couples TRBV16 to TRBJ1-1; D remains unclear. CDR1 and CDR2 from the germline V gene are KGHSY and FQNENV. Deletions cut 8 bases from V and 0 bases from J, with 10 bases between. This CDR3 has 13 residues. The DNA for the CDR3 is TGTGCCAGCGAACGTGGATTGAACACTGAAGCTTTCTTT. Translated, it gives CASERGLNTEAFF.

This clonotype has more than one count but fewer than ten. The J gene is TRBJ2-1, the V gene TRBV5-4; no firm D call. Germline V gene data show CDR1 as SGHNT and CDR2 as YYREEE (reference sequence). V dropped 0 bases and J dropped 6 bases, with 4 bases sitting between them. CDR3 length equals 12 residues. CDR3 loop: CASSLARNEQFF. CDR3 nucleotide sequence: TGTGCCAGCAGCTTGGCCCGCAATGAGCAGTTCTTC.

The chain couples TRBV18 to TRBJ1-4; D remains ambiguous. The CDR3 totals 17 residues. CDR1 KGHSH and CDR2 LQKENI come from the germline V gene. V was shortened by 1 base and J by 0 bases, with 12 bases between the two germline ends. The CDR3 sequence: CASSPLFSAATNEKLFF. The CDR3 DNA is TGTGCCAGCTCACCACTATTCTCGGCTGCAACTAATGAAAAACTGTTTTTT. Based on the CDR3 plus reference TRBV18 and TRBJ1-4, the full variable domain is NAGVMQNPRHLVRRRGQEARLRCSPMKGHSHVYWYRQLPEEGLKFMVYLQKENIIDESGMPKERFSAEFPKEGPSILRIQQVVRGDSAAYFCASSPLFSAATNEKLFFGSGTQLSVL.

The rearrangement joins TRBV20-1 to TRBJ1-5; weak D call: TRBD1 (6 bases). V was pared by 3 bases and J by 1 base, with 13 bases between. This CDR3 has 15 residues. Germline CDR1 DFQATT, CDR2 SNEGSKA (reference sequence). The CDR3 here is CSASAADRSNQPQHF. The CDR3, as DNA: TGCAGTGCTAGTGCGGCGGACAGAAGCAATCAGCCCCAGCATTTT.

This clonotype occurred a few times. The chain couples TRBV6-5 to TRBJ1-2, with D perhaps matching TRBD1 (6 bases). Between the trimmed V and J ends, which lost 0 bases and 4 bases, there was a span of 12 bases. CDR3 length: 15 residues. Germline V gene data show CDR1 as MNHEY and CDR2 as SVGAGI. DNA for the CDR3: TGTGCCAGCAGTTACTCTGGACAGCCTCTCTATGGCTACACCTTC. Translation: CASSYSGQPLYGYTF.

V gene TRBV9 combines with J gene TRBJ2-2; 11 bases are shared with TRBD2. CDR1 SGDLS and CDR2 YYNGEE come from the germline V gene. J gave up 2 bases and V 0 bases, and 0 bases lay outside the gene matches. CDR3 length: 16 residues. CDR3 protein: CASSVGLAGNTGELFF. For the CDR3, the DNA is TGTGCCAGCAGCGTAGGACTAGCGGGAAACACCGGGGAGCTGTTTTTT.

The chain couples TRBV27 to TRBJ1-2; a possible D gene is TRBD1 (6 bases). The CDR3 covers 15 residues. Trimming stripped 2 bases from V and 4 bases from J, with 14 bases between. Germline V lookup: CDR1 MNHEY, CDR2 SMNVEV (reference sequence). CDR3 nucleotide sequence: TGTGCCAGCAGTTTAGCGGGCAGGGGATCCTATGGCTACACCTTC. Translation: CASSLAGRGSYGYTF.

This clonotype was seen a handful of times. CDR3 DNA sequence: TGTGCCAGCAGTTCCCGGGGCCTCGAAGGCTACACCTTC. Translated: CASSSRGLEGYTF. The chain recombines TRBV6-5 with TRBJ1-2; tentatively, D is TRBD1 (5 bases). The germline V gene encodes CDR1 MNHEY and CDR2 SVGAGI. With 4 bases removed from V and 8 bases from J, the gap between germline ends came to 14 bases. The CDR3 covers 13 residues.

The V gene is TRBV10-3, the J gene TRBJ1-2; no firm D call. V was shortened by 4 bases and J by 4 bases, with 13 bases between the two germline ends. In germline, CDR1 is ENHRY, CDR2 SYGVKD. This CDR3 spans 14 amino acids. The CDR3 region is CAISAMEFGYGYTF. Here the CDR3 DNA reads TGTGCCATCAGTGCTATGGAGTTCGGCTATGGCTACACCTTC.